This T cell receptor beta chain was found in a study of blood T cell repertoires in COVID-19. Individuals drawn from about 26 US areas were about 18 to 90 years old. Measured with immunoSEQ multiplex PCR; TCRdb has only the in-frame clones, and not every one. This table has about 210,000 clones, approximately 88% appearing once. Trimming at V came to 1 base and at J to 2 bases, leaving 14 bases not matched to a gene. The CDR3 sequence is 18 residues long. CDR1 and CDR2 from the germline V gene are LGHNA and YNFKEQ. J is TRBJ2-7 and V is TRBV4-2; the match to TRBD1 covers 7 bases. Material for sequencing was PBMCs or T cells enriched from blood (not recorded which). The receptor was isolated from a man aged 18 to 30 with acute COVID-19. CDR3 in amino acids: CASSQVYPTGQLPYEQYF. Written as DNA, the CDR3 is TGTGCCAGCAGCCAAGTTTACCCTACGGGACAGCTACCCTACGAGCAGTACTTC.